Listed here are 23 T cell receptor beta chains from one sample, sequenced in a study of control samples from healthy donors and cancer patients. Assay: immunoSEQ multiplex PCR; the TCRdb copy retains only in-frame clones and omits some. The sample holds approximately 150,000 clones, 96% seen once. The sequenced material came from blood. The receptors originated from a woman aged 30 to 39 in good health.

The gene calls are TRBV27 and TRBJ2-3; D is perhaps TRBD2 (5 bases). Germline CDR1 MNHEY, CDR2 SMNVEV (reference sequence). Trimming took 5 bases from V and 2 from J, leaving 11 bases between them. The CDR3 spans 14 residues. The CDR3 spells CASSLQRPTDTQYF. In nucleotides, the CDR3 is TGTGCCAGCAGTCTACAGCGGCCCACAGATACGCAGTATTTT.

The rearrangement uses TRBV6-1 and TRBJ1-1; 8 bases align to TRBD1. Germline-derived CDR1 and CDR2 are MNHNS and SASEGT. The ends lost 3 bases at V and 10 bases at J; junction bases unmatched: 10. The CDR3 extends over 14 amino acids. CDR3 DNA sequence: TGTGCCAGCAGTGACCGGCAGGGGGCGGACAGAGCTTTCTTT. It is translated as CASSDRQGADRAFF.

CDR3 sequence: CASSIAGGGNEQFF. The CDR3 bases are TGTGCCAGTAGTATAGCTGGCGGGGGCAATGAGCAGTTCTTC. This chain joins TRBV19 and TRBJ2-1; 7 bases map to TRBD2. The J segment lost 6 bases and the V segment lost 1 base, leaving 3 bases of the junction unmatched. The germline CDR1 and CDR2 sequences are LNHDA and SQIVND (reference sequence). This CDR3 has 14 residues.

This clone came up once. V and J are TRBV15 and TRBJ2-7; D not resolved. Germline loops: CDR1 LNHNV, CDR2 YYDKDF (reference sequence). CDR3 length: 13 amino acids. V shed 10 bases and J shed 4 bases, with 17 bases lying between them. The CDR3 nucleotides read TGTGCCAGCGAGCTCCTCCAGAAGTACGAGCAGTACTTC. It yields the protein CASELLQKYEQYF.

The chain combines TRBV28 with TRBJ2-3, with D hard to call. The CDR3 has 14 residues. V lost 6 bases, J lost 3 bases, and 13 bases lay in between. The germline gives CDR1 MDHEN, CDR2 SYDVKM. CDR3 sequence reads: CASRPTSATDTQYF. DNA of the CDR3: TGTGCCAGCAGACCGACCTCAGCGACAGATACGCAGTATTTT.

This chain joins TRBV3-1 (or the pseudogene TRBV3-2) and TRBJ2-5; 10 nucleotides align to TRBD1. The germline V gene has CDR1 LGHDT and CDR2 YNNKEL (reference sequence). This CDR3 region has 17 residues. Trimming cost V 1 base and J 4 bases; bases outside gene matches: 9. Here the CDR3 DNA reads TGTGCCAGCAGCCAAGGATTACCGGGACAGGGGAGAGAGACCCAGTACTTC. Its translation is CASSQGLPGQGRETQYF.

This chain connects TRBV30 to TRBJ2-3; 8 bases align to TRBD1. CDR1 and CDR2 (germline): GTSNPN, SVGIG (reference sequence). The CDR3 has 12 residues. Trimming at V came to 3 bases and at J to 6 bases, leaving 2 bases not matched to a gene. For the CDR3, the DNA is TGTGCCTGGAGAAGGACAGGGGATACGCAGTATTTT. This sequence encodes CAWRRTGDTQYF.

The V and J genes are TRBV7-3 and TRBJ2-3; 9 nucleotides align to TRBD2. The J segment lost 0 bases and the V segment lost 1 base, leaving 8 bases of the junction unmatched. This CDR3 contains 18 residues. Germline CDR1 SGHTA, CDR2 FQGTGA. CDR3 in amino acids: CASSLKERSGSSTDTQYF. The CDR3 DNA reads as TGTGCCAGCAGCTTAAAGGAGCGTAGCGGGAGCAGCACAGATACGCAGTATTTT.

The chain joins TRBV19 to TRBJ2-3; D possibly matches TRBD1 or TRBD2 (6 bases each). The CDR3 loop spans 11 amino acids. V was trimmed by 8 bases and J by 11 bases, leaving 14 bases between them. Germline lookup yields CDR1 LNHDA and CDR2 SQIVND (reference sequence). The CDR3 bases are TGTGCCAGTTCGACTAGGGGGAAGCAGTATTTT. It encodes CASSTRGKQYF.

The chain has TRBV11-3 and TRBJ1-1, with D possibly TRBD1 on 6 matching bases. Germline CDR1 and CDR2: SGHNT and YENEEA. The CDR3 has 12 residues. With 4 bases removed from V and 7 bases from J, the gap between germline ends came to 10 bases. CDR3 coding DNA: TGTGCCAGCAGCTCAAAGGGGGATGAAGCTTTCTTT. It codes for CASSSKGDEAFF.

The V call is TRBV28, the J call TRBJ1-3; D gene uncertain. Germline CDR1 is MDHEN and CDR2 is SYDVKM. V was shortened by 1 base and J by 0 bases, with 13 bases between the two germline ends. The CDR3 totals 17 residues. CDR3 bases: TGTGCCAGCAGTTTATTTGTTTCATGGGACTCTGGAAACACCATATATTTT. Translation: CASSLFVSWDSGNTIYF.

The V call is TRBV3-1 (or the pseudogene TRBV3-2), the J call TRBJ2-5; D may be TRBD1 (5 bases). Trimming cost V 4 bases and J 2 bases, with 11 bases left between them. CDR1 LGHDT and CDR2 YNNKEL come from the germline V gene (reference sequence). The CDR3 totals 14 residues. The CDR3 reads CASSLGAVQETQYF. The CDR3 DNA sequence: TGTGCCAGCAGCCTAGGGGCGGTACAAGAGACCCAGTACTTC.

This clone was counted once. The CDR3 spells CASSTGRNEKLFF. The CDR3 coding sequence is TGTGCCAGTAGTACCGGGAGGAATGAAAAACTGTTTTTT. J is TRBJ1-4 and V is TRBV19; no definite D call. The CDR3 spans 13 residues. Germline lookup yields CDR1 LNHDA and CDR2 SQIVND (reference sequence). Trimming shortened V by 4 bases and J by 5 bases, and 8 bases separated the two germline ends.

The chain has TRBV30 and TRBJ1-1; perhaps TRBD1 as D (5 bases). Germline loops: CDR1 GTSNPN, CDR2 SVGIG (reference sequence). The CDR3 is 11 residues long. V dropped 5 bases and J dropped 5 bases, with 9 bases sitting between them. CDR3 DNA: TGTGCCTGGCCGGGGGGAACTGAAGCTTTCTTT. It translates to CAWPGGTEAFF.

This chain's CDR3 is CASTRAGTGYRNTGELFF. DNA of the CDR3: TGTGCCAGTACCCGCGCCGGGACAGGGTATCGAAACACCGGGGAGCTGTTTTTT. V is TRBV19 and J is TRBJ2-2, with TRBD1 matching 9 bases. The CDR3 runs to 18 residues. The ends lost 7 bases at V and 2 bases at J; junction bases unmatched: 14. From germline, CDR1 is LNHDA and CDR2 SQIVND (reference sequence).

The gene calls are TRBV5-1 and TRBJ2-7; D gene uncertain. V lost 2 bases and J lost 4, with 4 bases in between. The CDR3 is 11 amino acids. Germline-derived CDR1 and CDR2 are SGHRS and YFSETQ. The chain's CDR3 is CASSFLYEQYF. For the CDR3, the DNA is TGCGCCAGCAGCTTCCTGTACGAGCAGTACTTC.

The CDR3 DNA is TGTGCCAGCAGTTACCGGGGGTCTGGGGCCAACGTCCTGACTTTC. This translates into CASSYRGSGANVLTF. V is TRBV6-6 and J is TRBJ2-6, with TRBD2 as a possible D gene (6 bases). V gave up 2 bases and J gave up 1 base, with 6 bases separating them. Germline CDR1 and CDR2: MNHNY and SVGAGI (reference sequence). The CDR3 covers 15 residues.

The chain joins TRBV7-8 to TRBJ1-5; perhaps TRBD1 as D (5 bases). From germline, CDR1 is SGHVS and CDR2 FQNEAQ. The CDR3 is 16 residues long. Trimming stripped 0 bases from V and 1 base from J, with 10 bases between. The CDR3 loop is CASSLAPGVSNQPQHF. CDR3 DNA sequence: TGTGCCAGCAGCTTAGCGCCGGGGGTCAGCAATCAGCCCCAGCATTTT.

There are a few counts of this clone. The chain has TRBV4-1 and TRBJ1-4; D remains unclear. Germline V lookup: CDR1 MGHRA, CDR2 YSYEKL. The CDR3 is 13 amino acids. Trimming took off 3 bases at V and 8 bases at J, with 10 bases between the two ends. The CDR3 spells CASSHAKEEKLFF. In DNA, the CDR3 is TGCGCCAGCAGCCACGCCAAGGAGGAAAAACTGTTTTTT.

The chain couples TRBV4-1 to TRBJ2-7, with TRBD2 as a possible D gene (5 bases). Between the trimmed V and J ends, which lost 0 bases and 6 bases, there was a span of 15 bases. Germline CDR1 MGHRA, CDR2 YSYEKL. This CDR3 region has 15 residues. The CDR3 region is CASSQEKGVAGEQYF. The CDR3, as DNA: TGCGCCAGCAGCCAAGAGAAGGGAGTCGCGGGCGAGCAGTACTTC.

The chain carries TRBV12-3 or TRBV12-4 and TRBJ1-1, with no clear D. V shed 2 bases and J shed 1 base, with 5 bases lying between them. This CDR3 spans 13 amino acids. The CDR3 region has the DNA TGTGCCAGCAGTTTAAGGAAGAACACTGAAGCTTTCTTT. Protein sequence: CASSLRKNTEAFF.

The CDR3 DNA is TGTGCCAGCAGCTTAGCGGGAGGTACCTACGAGCAGTACTTC. Translated, it gives CASSLAGGTYEQYF. This rearrangement joins TRBV7-2 to TRBJ2-7, with D possibly matching TRBD2 (6 bases). From germline, CDR1 is SGHTA and CDR2 FQGNSA. The germline V and J ends were trimmed by 0 bases and 2 bases, with 8 bases remaining between them. The CDR3 is 14 amino acids.

The rearrangement uses TRBV9 and TRBJ1-1, with a possible D match to TRBD1 (6 bases). The V gene's germline CDR1 is SGDLS and CDR2 YYNGEE. This CDR3 spans 11 amino acids. The ends were cut back, 7 bases at V and 10 bases at J, with 14 bases in the middle. CDR3 amino acids: CASRGGGGAFF. CDR3 DNA sequence: TGTGCCAGCCGCGGGGGGGGCGGAGCTTTCTTT.